These T cell receptor beta chains were read from a single sample in a study of T-cell reconstitution after alpha-beta-depleted transplantation in children. MiXCR, applied by TCRdb to the PCR reads, yields one record per CDR3 protein. The sample includes 600,000 to 800,000 distinct CDR3 sequences, 10% to 15% of them seen just once. The material was PBMCs, obtained before TCRalphabeta/CD19-depleted stem cell transplant. Receptors were obtained from a girl aged 2 to 9 with congenital amegakaryocytic thrombocytopenia, due to receive a stem cell transplant. Both conserved end residues are part of each CDR3. The order of the fields is J gene, V gene, CDR3 protein.

j_call: TRBJ2-1
v_call: TRBV7-9
cdr3_aa: CASSLCAARNEQFF

j_call: TRBJ2-2
v_call: TRBV20-1
cdr3_aa: CSAVRHSGELFF

j_call: TRBJ2-3
v_call: TRBV29-1
cdr3_aa: CSVEQGARGTDTQYF

j_call: TRBJ2-1
v_call: TRBV27
cdr3_aa: CASSLLAGVGSEQFF

j_call: TRBJ2-7
v_call: TRBV20-1
cdr3_aa: CSAASGSAYEQYF

j_call: TRBJ1-2
v_call: TRBV12-3/TRBV12-4
cdr3_aa: CASSLQGARGYTF

j_call: TRBJ2-1
v_call: TRBV6-5
cdr3_aa: CASSYSVWREGPHEQFF

j_call: TRBJ2-2
v_call: TRBV5-1
cdr3_aa: CASSRQGRTRAGELFF

j_call: TRBJ2-7
v_call: TRBV20-1
cdr3_aa: CSAREVADSYEQYF

j_call: TRBJ2-7
v_call: TRBV12-3/TRBV12-4
cdr3_aa: CASSQGTAYEQYF

j_call: TRBJ2-6
v_call: TRBV7-9
cdr3_aa: CASSPTRSGANVLTF

j_call: TRBJ2-1
v_call: TRBV12-3/TRBV12-4
cdr3_aa: CASSLVGGGGEQFF

j_call: TRBJ1-2
v_call: TRBV6-2/TRBV6-3
cdr3_aa: CASSYQQVYGYTF

j_call: TRBJ1-1
v_call: TRBV20-1
cdr3_aa: CSARADIPDRGNTEAFF

j_call: TRBJ1-5
v_call: TRBV6-2/TRBV6-3
cdr3_aa: CASSSPHRGGSNQPQHF

j_call: TRBJ1-5
v_call: TRBV20-1
cdr3_aa: CSARLANQPQHF

j_call: TRBJ2-5
v_call: TRBV11-2
cdr3_aa: CASSLERLAGGHQETQYF

j_call: TRBJ2-7
v_call: TRBV20-1
cdr3_aa: CSAREKAGVGEQYF

j_call: TRBJ1-5
v_call: TRBV20-1
cdr3_aa: CSARDGFNQPQHF

j_call: TRBJ2-3
v_call: TRBV20-1
cdr3_aa: CSARETSGSSDTQYF

j_call: TRBJ2-2
v_call: TRBV29-1
cdr3_aa: CSIRGTTSGDPNTGELFF

j_call: TRBJ2-1
v_call: TRBV5-1
cdr3_aa: CASSGGGPTNAYNEQFF

j_call: TRBJ2-7
v_call: TRBV5-6
cdr3_aa: CASSLKNYEQYF

j_call: TRBJ2-3
v_call: TRBV5-1
cdr3_aa: CASSWDRTYSTDTQYF